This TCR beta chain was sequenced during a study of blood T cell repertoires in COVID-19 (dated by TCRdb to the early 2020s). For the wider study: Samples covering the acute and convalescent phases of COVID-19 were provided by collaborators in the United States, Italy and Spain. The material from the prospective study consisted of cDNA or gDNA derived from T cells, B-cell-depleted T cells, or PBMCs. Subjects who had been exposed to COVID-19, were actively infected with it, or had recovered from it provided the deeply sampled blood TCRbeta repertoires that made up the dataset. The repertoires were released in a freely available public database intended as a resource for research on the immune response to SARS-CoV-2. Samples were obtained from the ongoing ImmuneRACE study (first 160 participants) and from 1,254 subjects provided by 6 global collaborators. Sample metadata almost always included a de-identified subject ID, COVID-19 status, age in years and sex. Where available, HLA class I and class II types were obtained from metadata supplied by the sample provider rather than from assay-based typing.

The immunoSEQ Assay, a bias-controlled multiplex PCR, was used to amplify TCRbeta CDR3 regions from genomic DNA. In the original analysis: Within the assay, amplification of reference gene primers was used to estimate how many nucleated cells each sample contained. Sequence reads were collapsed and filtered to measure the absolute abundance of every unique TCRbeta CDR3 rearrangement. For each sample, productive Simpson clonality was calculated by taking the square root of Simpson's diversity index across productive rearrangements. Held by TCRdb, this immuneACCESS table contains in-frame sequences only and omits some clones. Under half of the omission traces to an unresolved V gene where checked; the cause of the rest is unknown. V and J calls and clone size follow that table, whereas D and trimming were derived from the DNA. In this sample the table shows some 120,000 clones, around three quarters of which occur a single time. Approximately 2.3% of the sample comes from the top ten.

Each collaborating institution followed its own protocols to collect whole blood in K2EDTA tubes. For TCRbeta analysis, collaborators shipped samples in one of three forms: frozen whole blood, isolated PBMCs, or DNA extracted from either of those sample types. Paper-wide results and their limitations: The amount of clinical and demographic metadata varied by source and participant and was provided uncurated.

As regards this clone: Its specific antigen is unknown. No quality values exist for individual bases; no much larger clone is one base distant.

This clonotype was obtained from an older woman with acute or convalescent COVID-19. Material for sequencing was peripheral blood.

The bases read TGTGCCAGCAGTGACAGGGGGGCAACTAATGAAAAACTGTTTTTT. Translated, it reads CASSDRGATNEKLFF. Recombination joined TRBV6-1 with TRBJ1-4; 7 central nucleotides agree with TRBD1. Its CDR3 holds 15 amino acids, cysteine through phenylalanine. Only the CDR3 portion is preserved as DNA: 45 bases, with reading frame beginning at the first base. The germline V and J ends show losses of 3 bases and 0 bases respectively, and no gene match explains 1 base of the junction. CDR1 and CDR2 (MNHNS, SASEGT) derive from the germline V gene.